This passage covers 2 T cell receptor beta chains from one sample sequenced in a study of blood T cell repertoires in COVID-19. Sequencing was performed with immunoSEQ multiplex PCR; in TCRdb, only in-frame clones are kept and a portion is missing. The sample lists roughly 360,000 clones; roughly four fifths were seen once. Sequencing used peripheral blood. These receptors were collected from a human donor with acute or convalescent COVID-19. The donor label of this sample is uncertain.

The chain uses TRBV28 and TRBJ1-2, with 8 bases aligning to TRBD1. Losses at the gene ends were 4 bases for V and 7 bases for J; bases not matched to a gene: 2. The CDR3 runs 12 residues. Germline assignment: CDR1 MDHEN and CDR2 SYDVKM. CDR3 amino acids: CASSSQGGGYTF. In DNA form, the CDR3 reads TGTGCCAGCAGTTCACAGGGGGGTGGCTACACCTTC.

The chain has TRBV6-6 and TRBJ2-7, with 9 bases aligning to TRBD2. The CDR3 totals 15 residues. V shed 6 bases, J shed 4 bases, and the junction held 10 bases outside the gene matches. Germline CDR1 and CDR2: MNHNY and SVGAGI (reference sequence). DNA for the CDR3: TGTGCCAGCAGCCCTGGTAGCGGGGGAAGGTACGAGCAGTACTTC. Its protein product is CASSPGSGGRYEQYF.